These 3 T cell receptor beta chains originate from one sample sequenced in a study of early T cells in non-severe SARS-CoV-2 infection. TCRdb itself ran the 5' RACE reads through MiXCR, one entry per CDR3 protein. In the table there are 65,000 to 80,000 distinct CDR3 sequences, roughly 13% of which are singletons. Source material: whole blood. The receptor set was obtained from an adult who was a healthcare worker with PCR-confirmed SARS-CoV-2 infection or an uninfected control (not recorded which).

This clonotype has at least ten counts. The chain is built from TRBV20-1 and TRBJ2-7; D is perhaps TRBD2 (6 bases). The ends were cut back, 4 bases at V and 7 bases at J, with 14 bases in the middle. The CDR3 spans 12 residues. CDR1 DFQATT and CDR2 SNEGSKA come from the germline V gene (reference sequence). CDR3 sequence reads: CSATKGLGEQYF. CDR3 sequence (DNA): TGCAGTGCTACCAAGGGACTGGGGGAGCAGTACTTC.

This clonotype was detected ten times or more. CDR3 sequence (DNA): TGCAGCGTTGTTGAACTAGCGGGAGGGGCAGCCAAAAACATTCAGTACTTC. This codes for CSVVELAGGAAKNIQYF. The chain uses TRBV29-1 and TRBJ2-4; 13 nucleotides agree with TRBD2. CDR1 and CDR2 (germline): SQVTM, ANQGSEA. V was clipped by 4 bases and J by 0 bases; unmatched bases: 6. The CDR3 spans 17 residues.

The chain joins TRBV7-9 to TRBJ2-5; 8 nucleotides line up with TRBD2. Looked up from germline, CDR1 is SEHNR and CDR2 is FQNEAQ (reference sequence). With 3 bases clipped from V and 5 bases from J, the junction kept 5 bases outside the gene matches. The length of the CDR3 is 14 residues. The chain's CDR3 is CASSFAGTRETQYF. The CDR3 region has the DNA TGTGCCAGCAGCTTTGCCGGGACTAGGGAGACCCAGTACTTC.